A selection of T cell receptor beta chains follows, all from one sample in a study of blood T cell repertoires in COVID-19. Some clones are missing from TCRdb's copy, which holds only in-frame ones; the method was immunoSEQ multiplex PCR. The repertoire consists of approximately 350,000 clones, with 80% to 85% occurring once and the leading ten covering less than 6%. Sample: PBMCs or T cells enriched from blood (not recorded which). Source of these receptors: a woman aged 45-59 years who had recovered from COVID-19. The CDR3 runs from the conserved cysteine through the conserved F or W. The order of the fields is D gene, clone size, V gene, J gene, CDR3 DNA, CDR3 protein. D genes are given only for firm matches. Clone size, where shown, is once, few, many, or a class for clones that have expanded.

D: -; size: -; V: TRBV7-2; J: TRBJ1-1; DNA: TGTGCCAACAGATGGGGGGTAGGGACTGAAGCTTTCTTT; CDR3: CANRWGVGTEAFF
D: TRBD2; size: few; V: TRBV7-2; J: TRBJ2-1; DNA: TGTGCCAGCAGCAAAGTAGCGGGAGACTCCTACAATGAGCAGTTCTTC; CDR3: CASSKVAGDSYNEQFF
D: TRBD1; size: -; V: TRBV7-2; J: TRBJ2-3; DNA: TGTGCCGTATCCAGGGGGACCCAAATTACCACAGATACGCAGTATTTT; CDR3: CAVSRGTQITTDTQYF
D: TRBD2; size: -; V: TRBV3-1/TRBV3-2; J: TRBJ2-1; DNA: TGTGCCAGCAGCCAAGCCCCGGGACTAGCGGGAGGGCGGGAGCAGTTCTTC; CDR3: CASSQAPGLAGGREQFF
D: -; size: -; V: TRBV6-5; J: TRBJ1-1; DNA: TGTGCAACCAAGGGACTAAGCCGAGTGAACACTGAAGCTTTCTTT; CDR3: CATKGLSRVNTEAFF
D: -; size: -; V: TRBV7-2; J: TRBJ1-6; DNA: TGTTGTACTGCCGCCTCCTATAATTCACCCCTCCACTTT; CDR3: CCTAASYNSPLHF
D: -; size: -; V: TRBV10-3; J: TRBJ1-1; DNA: TGTGCCATCAGTGCGGGACAAGGTTCAGGTTTCTTT; CDR3: CAISAGQGSGFF
D: -; size: -; V: TRBV20-1; J: TRBJ2-3; DNA: TGCAGTGCTAGTGTCTTAGCAACAGATACGCAGTATTTT; CDR3: CSASVLATDTQYF
D: -; size: -; V: TRBV7-9; J: TRBJ1-5; DNA: TGTGCCAGCAGCATCAGCGGGGGTGATCAGCCCCAGCATTTT; CDR3: CASSISGGDQPQHF
D: -; size: -; V: TRBV11-2; J: TRBJ1-1; DNA: TGTGCCAGCAGCCAGAGGATCATAGGGGGCACTGAAGCTTTCTTT; CDR3: CASSQRIIGGTEAFF
D: -; size: -; V: TRBV4-3; J: TRBJ1-1; DNA: TGCGCCAGCAGCCAAAATGACCCGGGGGGACCTGGCACTGAAGCTTTCTTT; CDR3: CASSQNDPGGPGTEAFF
D: -; size: -; V: TRBV7-3; J: TRBJ2-1; DNA: TGTGCCAGCTCCGACAGTTCGATTGGTGAGCAGTTCTTC; CDR3: CASSDSSIGEQFF
D: -; size: once; V: TRBV7-9; J: TRBJ1-1; DNA: TGTGCCAGCAGCTTAAGGGCAGGGCAGAACACTGAAGCTTTCTTT; CDR3: CASSLRAGQNTEAFF
D: TRBD1; size: -; V: TRBV2; J: TRBJ1-2; DNA: TGTGCCAGCACCCTCCAGGGGGGTTATGGCTACACCTTC; CDR3: CASTLQGGYGYTF
D: TRBD1; size: -; V: TRBV6-5; J: TRBJ1-5; DNA: TGTGCCAGCGGGGACAGGGGAGGCAATCAGCCCCAGCATTTT; CDR3: CASGDRGGNQPQHF
D: -; size: -; V: TRBV5-1; J: TRBJ2-7; DNA: TGCGCCAGCAGCTTGGACACCGTCTACGAGCAGTACTTC; CDR3: CASSLDTVYEQYF
D: -; size: -; V: TRBV18; J: TRBJ2-2; DNA: TGTGCCAGCTCATCCGGGACATTGAACACCGGGGAGCTGTTTTTT; CDR3: CASSSGTLNTGELFF